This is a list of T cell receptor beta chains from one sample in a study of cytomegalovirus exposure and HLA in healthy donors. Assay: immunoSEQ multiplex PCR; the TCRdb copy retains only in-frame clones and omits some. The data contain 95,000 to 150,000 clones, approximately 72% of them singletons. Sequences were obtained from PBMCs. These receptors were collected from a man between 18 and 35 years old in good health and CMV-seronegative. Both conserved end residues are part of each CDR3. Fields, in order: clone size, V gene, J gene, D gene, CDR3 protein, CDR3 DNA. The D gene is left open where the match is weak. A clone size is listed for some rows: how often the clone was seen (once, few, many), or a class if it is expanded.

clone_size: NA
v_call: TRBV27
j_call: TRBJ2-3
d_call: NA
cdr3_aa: CASSGGRGTDTQYF
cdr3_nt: TGTGCCAGCAGCGGCGGCCGCGGGACAGATACGCAGTATTTT

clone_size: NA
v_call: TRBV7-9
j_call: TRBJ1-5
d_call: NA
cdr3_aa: CASSFSSNQPQHF
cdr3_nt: TGTGCCAGCAGCTTCAGTAGCAATCAGCCCCAGCATTTT

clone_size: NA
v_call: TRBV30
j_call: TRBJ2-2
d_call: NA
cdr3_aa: CAWSVTLVGAGELFF
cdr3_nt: TGTGCCTGGAGTGTAACTTTGGTCGGAGCCGGGGAGCTGTTTTTT

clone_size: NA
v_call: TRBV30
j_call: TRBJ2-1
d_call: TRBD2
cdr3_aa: CAWSPPPAGGYNEQFF
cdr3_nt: TGTGCCTGGAGCCCTCCCCCCGCGGGAGGGTACAATGAGCAGTTCTTC

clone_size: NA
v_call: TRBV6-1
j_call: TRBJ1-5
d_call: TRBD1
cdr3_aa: CASSEGQGSQPQHF
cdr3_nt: TGTGCCAGCAGTGAAGGACAGGGCAGTCAGCCCCAGCATTTT

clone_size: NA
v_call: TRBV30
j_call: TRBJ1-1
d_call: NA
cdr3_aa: CAWSVPDRPNTEAFF
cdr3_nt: TGTGCCTGGAGTGTACCCGACAGGCCAAACACTGAAGCTTTCTTT

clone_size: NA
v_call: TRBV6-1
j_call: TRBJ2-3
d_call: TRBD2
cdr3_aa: CASKERGATDTQYF
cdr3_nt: TGTGCCAGCAAAGAGCGGGGGGCAACAGATACGCAGTATTTT

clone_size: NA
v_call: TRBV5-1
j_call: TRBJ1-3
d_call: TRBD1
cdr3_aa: CASSLKGAANTIYF
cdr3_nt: TGCGCCAGCAGCTTGAAGGGGGCTGCGAACACCATATATTTT

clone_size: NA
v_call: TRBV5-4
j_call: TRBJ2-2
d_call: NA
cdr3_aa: CASSSQGTGELFF
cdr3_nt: TGTGCCAGCAGCTCTCAGGGAACCGGGGAGCTGTTTTTT

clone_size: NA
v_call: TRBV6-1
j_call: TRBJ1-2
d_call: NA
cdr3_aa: CASRFGEPYGYTF
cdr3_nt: TGTGCCAGCCGATTCGGGGAACCCTATGGCTACACCTTC

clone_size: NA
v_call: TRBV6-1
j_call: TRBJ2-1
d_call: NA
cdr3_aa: CASLRFLWAGNEQFF
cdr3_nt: TGTGCCAGCCTAAGGTTCCTGTGGGCTGGCAATGAGCAGTTCTTC

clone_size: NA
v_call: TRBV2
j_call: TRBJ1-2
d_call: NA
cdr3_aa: CASSPMTASGGYTF
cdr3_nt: TGTGCCAGCAGCCCTATGACGGCCTCGGGTGGCTACACCTTC

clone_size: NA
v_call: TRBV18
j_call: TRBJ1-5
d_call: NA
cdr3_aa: CASSPPYTQGHQPQHF
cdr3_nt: TGTGCCAGCTCACCACCCTATACCCAGGGTCATCAGCCCCAGCATTTT

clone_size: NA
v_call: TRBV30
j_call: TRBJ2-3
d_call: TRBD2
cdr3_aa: CAWMTSGTLTDTQYF
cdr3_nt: TGTGCCTGGATGACTAGCGGGACGTTAACAGATACGCAGTATTTT

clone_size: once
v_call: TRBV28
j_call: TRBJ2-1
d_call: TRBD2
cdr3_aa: CASSFAGEVVKQFF
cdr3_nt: TGTGCCAGCAGTTTTGCGGGGGAGGTTGTTAAGCAGTTCTTC

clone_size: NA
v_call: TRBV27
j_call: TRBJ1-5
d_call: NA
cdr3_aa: CASSTGWGGNQPQHF
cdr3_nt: TGTGCCAGCTCCACAGGGTGGGGCGGGAATCAGCCCCAGCATTTT

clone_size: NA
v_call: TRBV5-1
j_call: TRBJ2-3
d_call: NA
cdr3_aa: CASSADINTDTQYF
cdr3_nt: TGCGCCAGCAGCGCGGACATCAACACAGATACGCAGTATTTT

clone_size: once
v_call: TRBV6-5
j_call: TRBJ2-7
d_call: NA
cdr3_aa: CASSYVSGQAPYEQYF
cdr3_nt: TGTGCCAGCAGTTATGTGTCAGGGCAGGCTCCCTACGAGCAGTACTTC

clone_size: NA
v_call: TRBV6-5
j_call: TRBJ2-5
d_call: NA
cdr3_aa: CASSPRIVQETQYF
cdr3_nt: TGTGCCAGCAGTCCGAGAATAGTGCAAGAGACCCAGTACTTC

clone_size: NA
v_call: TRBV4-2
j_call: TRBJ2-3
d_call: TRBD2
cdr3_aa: CASSQGTSGGSRTDTQYF
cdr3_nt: TGTGCCAGCAGCCAAGGGACTAGCGGGGGGTCCCGCACAGATACGCAGTATTTT

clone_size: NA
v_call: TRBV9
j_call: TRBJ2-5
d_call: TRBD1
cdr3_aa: CASSVAPGQQETQYF
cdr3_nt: TGTGCCAGCAGCGTAGCACCGGGACAGCAAGAGACCCAGTACTTC

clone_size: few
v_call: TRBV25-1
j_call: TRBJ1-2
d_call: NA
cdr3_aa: CASSGRWGVRGYTF
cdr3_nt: TGTGCCAGCAGCGGCCGGTGGGGAGTAAGGGGCTACACCTTC

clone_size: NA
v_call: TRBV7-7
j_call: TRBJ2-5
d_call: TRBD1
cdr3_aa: CASSQQGAGETQYF
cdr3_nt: TGTGCCAGCAGCCAACAGGGGGCTGGGGAGACCCAGTACTTC

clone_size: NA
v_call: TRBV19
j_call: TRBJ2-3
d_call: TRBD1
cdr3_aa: CASTDRATDTQYF
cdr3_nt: TGTGCCAGCACTGACAGGGCCACAGATACGCAGTATTTT

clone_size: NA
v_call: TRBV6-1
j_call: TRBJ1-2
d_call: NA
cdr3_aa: CASSGRPAEGYGYTF
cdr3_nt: TGTGCCAGCAGTGGCAGGCCCGCGGAGGGCTATGGCTACACCTTC

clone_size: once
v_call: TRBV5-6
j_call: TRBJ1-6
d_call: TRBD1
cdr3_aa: CASRSGQESSYNSPLHF
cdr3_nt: TGTGCCAGCAGATCTGGACAGGAGAGCTCCTATAATTCACCCCTCCACTTT

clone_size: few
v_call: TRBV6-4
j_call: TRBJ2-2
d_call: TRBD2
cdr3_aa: CASSDSAGGPRELFF
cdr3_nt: TGTGCCAGCAGTGACTCGGCGGGGGGGCCGAGGGAGCTGTTTTTT

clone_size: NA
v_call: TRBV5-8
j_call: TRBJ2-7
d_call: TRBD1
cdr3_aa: CASSPLGQGGSYEQYF
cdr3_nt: TGTGCCAGCAGCCCCTTGGGACAGGGAGGGTCCTACGAGCAGTACTTC

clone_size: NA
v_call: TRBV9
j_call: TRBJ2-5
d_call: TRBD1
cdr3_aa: CASSVGDRREETQYF
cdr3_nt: TGTGCCAGCAGCGTAGGGGACAGGAGGGAAGAGACCCAGTACTTC

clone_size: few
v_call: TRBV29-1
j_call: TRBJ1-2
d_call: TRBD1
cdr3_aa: CSVELTGPYGYTF
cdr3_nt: TGCAGCGTTGAACTGACAGGGCCCTATGGCTACACCTTC

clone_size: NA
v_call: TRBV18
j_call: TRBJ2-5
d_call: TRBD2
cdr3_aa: CASSIRTSGGPRQETQYF
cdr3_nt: TGTGCCAGCTCAATACGGACTAGCGGGGGGCCTCGACAAGAGACCCAGTACTTC

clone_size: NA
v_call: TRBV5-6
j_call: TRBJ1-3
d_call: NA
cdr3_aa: CASSSAGTTGNTIYF
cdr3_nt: TGTGCCAGCAGCTCCGCCGGGACAACTGGAAACACCATATATTTT

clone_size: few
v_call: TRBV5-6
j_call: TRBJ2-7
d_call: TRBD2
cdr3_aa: CASSPYSGRPYEQYF
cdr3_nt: TGTGCCAGCAGCCCTTATAGCGGGAGACCCTACGAGCAGTACTTC

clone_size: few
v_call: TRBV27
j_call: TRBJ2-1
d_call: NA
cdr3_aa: CASSRFSGGGRGNEQFF
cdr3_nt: TGTGCCAGCAGTCGATTTTCTGGTGGGGGGAGGGGGAATGAGCAGTTCTTC

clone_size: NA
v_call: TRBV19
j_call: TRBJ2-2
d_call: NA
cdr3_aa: CASRPGQGPGELFF
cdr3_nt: TGTGCCAGTAGACCGGGACAAGGACCCGGGGAGCTGTTTTTT

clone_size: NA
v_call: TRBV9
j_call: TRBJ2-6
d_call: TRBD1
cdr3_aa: CASSADRAGANVLTF
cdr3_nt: TGTGCCAGCAGCGCCGACAGGGCTGGGGCCAACGTCCTGACTTTC

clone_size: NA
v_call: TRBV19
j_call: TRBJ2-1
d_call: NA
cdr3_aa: CASRRLTSSYNEQFF
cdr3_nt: TGTGCCAGTAGGCGGTTAACGAGCTCCTACAATGAGCAGTTCTTC

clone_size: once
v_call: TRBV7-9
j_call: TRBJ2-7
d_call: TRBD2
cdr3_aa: CASSPRLAGVSYEQYF
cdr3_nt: TGTGCCAGCAGCCCACGACTAGCGGGTGTTTCCTACGAGCAGTACTTC

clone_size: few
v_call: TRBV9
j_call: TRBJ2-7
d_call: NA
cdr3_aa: CASSDSSGMSSYEQYF
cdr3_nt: TGTGCCAGCAGCGACAGTAGCGGCATGAGCTCCTACGAGCAGTACTTC

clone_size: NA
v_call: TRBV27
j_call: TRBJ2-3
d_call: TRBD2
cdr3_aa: CASSLLRLAHEADTQYF
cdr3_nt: TGTGCCAGCAGTCTTCTCCGACTAGCTCATGAGGCAGATACGCAGTATTTT

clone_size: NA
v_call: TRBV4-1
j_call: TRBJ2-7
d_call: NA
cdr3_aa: CASSQGQGTYEQYF
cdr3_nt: TGCGCCAGCAGCCAAGGTCAGGGGACCTACGAGCAGTACTTC

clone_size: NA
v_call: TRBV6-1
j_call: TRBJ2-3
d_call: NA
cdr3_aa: CASSESAPGTQYF
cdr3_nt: TGTGCCAGCAGTGAATCTGCCCCAGGTACGCAGTATTTT

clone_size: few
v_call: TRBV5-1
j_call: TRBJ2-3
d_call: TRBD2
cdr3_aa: CASSWGRVAGVTDTQYF
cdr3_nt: TGCGCCAGCAGCTGGGGTCGGGTAGCGGGGGTCACAGATACGCAGTATTTT

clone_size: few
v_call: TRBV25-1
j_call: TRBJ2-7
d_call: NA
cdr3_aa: CASRKGGTYEQYF
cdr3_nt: TGTGCCAGCAGAAAAGGAGGGACCTACGAGCAGTACTTC

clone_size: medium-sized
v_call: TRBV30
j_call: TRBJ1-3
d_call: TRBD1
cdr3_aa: CAWSRDSGSGNTIYF
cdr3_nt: TGTGCCTGGAGCCGGGACAGCGGCTCTGGAAACACCATATATTTT

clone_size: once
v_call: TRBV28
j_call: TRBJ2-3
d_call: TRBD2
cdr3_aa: CASSFGTSGTDTQYF
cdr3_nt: TGTGCCAGCAGTTTTGGGACTAGTGGCACAGATACGCAGTATTTT

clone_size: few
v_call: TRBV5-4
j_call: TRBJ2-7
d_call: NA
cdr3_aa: CASSLDRATYEQYF
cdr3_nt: TGTGCCAGCAGCTTGGACAGGGCTACCTACGAGCAGTACTTC

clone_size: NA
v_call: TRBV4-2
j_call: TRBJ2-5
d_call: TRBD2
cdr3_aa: CASSQDPSGAIQETQYF
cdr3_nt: TGTGCCAGCAGCCAAGACCCTAGCGGGGCCATTCAAGAGACCCAGTACTTC

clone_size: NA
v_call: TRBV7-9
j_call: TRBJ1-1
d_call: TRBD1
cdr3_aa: CASSHRQGRTEAFF
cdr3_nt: TGTGCCAGCAGCCACCGACAGGGTCGAACTGAAGCTTTCTTT

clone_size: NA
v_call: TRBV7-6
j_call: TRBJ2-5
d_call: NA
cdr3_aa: CASSLHNQETQYF
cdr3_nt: TGTGCCAGCAGCTTACACAACCAAGAGACCCAGTACTTC

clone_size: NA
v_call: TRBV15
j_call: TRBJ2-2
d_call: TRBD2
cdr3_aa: CATSRGLSGAELFF
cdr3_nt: TGTGCCACCAGCAGGGGGTTGAGCGGGGCGGAGCTGTTTTTT

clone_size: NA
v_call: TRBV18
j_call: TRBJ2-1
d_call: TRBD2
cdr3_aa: CASSPLGTSGINLYNEQFF
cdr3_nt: TGTGCCAGCTCACCACTGGGGACTAGCGGGATTAATCTCTACAATGAGCAGTTCTTC

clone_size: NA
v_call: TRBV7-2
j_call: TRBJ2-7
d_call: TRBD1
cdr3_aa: CASSLAVRGYEQYF
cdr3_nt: TGTGCCAGCAGCTTAGCAGTCAGGGGGTACGAGCAGTACTTC

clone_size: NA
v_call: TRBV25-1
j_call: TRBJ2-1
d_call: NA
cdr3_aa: CASSEYKVLGGGLEQFF
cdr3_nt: TGTGCCAGCAGTGAATATAAGGTTTTGGGGGGTGGTCTTGAGCAGTTCTTC

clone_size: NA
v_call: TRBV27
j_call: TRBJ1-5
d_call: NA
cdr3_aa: CASSFSGRGNYQPQHF
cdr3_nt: TGTGCCAGCAGTTTTTCGGGCAGGGGAAACTATCAGCCCCAGCATTTT